These 20 T cell receptor beta chains were all obtained from the same sample, sequenced in a study of shared clonotypes between healthy human individuals. Here immunoSEQ multiplex PCR was the method, and the copy in TCRdb shows in-frame clones only, minus some. This sample has about 2 million clones; 90% to 95% occur once, and the top ten carry 0.1% to 0.15%. Specimen: naive CD4+ T cells sorted from blood. Subset specified: CD45RA+ positively selected. The receptor set was obtained from a man between 18 and 35 years old in good health.

The rearrangement uses TRBV7-2 and TRBJ2-3; 12 bases are shared with TRBD2. V was pared by 0 bases and J by 6 bases, with 10 bases of the junction left unmatched. The length of the CDR3 is 18 residues. Germline V lookup: CDR1 SGHTA, CDR2 FQGNSA. The CDR3 DNA reads TGTGCCAGCAGCTTAGCGCTAGCGGGAGGGCTCTGGGCTGATACGCAGTATTTT. It codes for CASSLALAGGLWADTQYF.

The V call is TRBV7-9, the J call TRBJ1-6, with 9 bases that match TRBD1. The germline V gene encodes CDR1 SEHNR and CDR2 FQNEAQ (reference sequence). V shed 4 bases, J shed 10 bases, and the junction held 8 bases outside the gene matches. The CDR3 is 15 amino acids. CDR3 sequence (DNA): TGTGCCAGCAGCTCTCCGGGACAGGGTGGATCACCCCTCCACTTT. It codes for CASSSPGQGGSPLHF.

The V call is TRBV18, the J call TRBJ2-1, with a tentative D call TRBD1 (6 bases). Germline V lookup: CDR1 KGHSH, CDR2 LQKENI. Trimming removed 2 bases from V and 4 bases from J, with 12 bases in between. This CDR3 comprises 15 residues. The chain's CDR3 is CASSPIRDTYNEQFF. CDR3 coding DNA: TGTGCCAGCTCACCAATCCGGGACACATACAATGAGCAGTTCTTC.

The chain is built from TRBV30 and TRBJ1-6, with a weak D call TRBD1 (5 bases). Germline V lookup: CDR1 GTSNPN, CDR2 SVGIG (reference sequence). This CDR3 region has 16 residues. With 4 bases removed from V and 4 bases from J, the gap between germline ends came to 17 bases. This CDR3 is CAWNPAGGGYNSPLHF. The CDR3 DNA is TGTGCCTGGAACCCGGCGGGGGGGGGATATAATTCACCCCTCCACTTT.

This chain links TRBV7-2 with TRBJ2-7; 12 bases fit TRBD1. This CDR3 has 15 residues. The J segment lost 5 bases and the V segment lost 3 bases, leaving 5 bases of the junction unmatched. Germline CDR1 SGHTA, CDR2 FQGNSA. DNA for the CDR3: TGTGCCAGCAGCTTTGATGGGACAGGGGGCAACGAGCAGTACTTC. This translates into CASSFDGTGGNEQYF. Filled out from reference TRBV7-2 and TRBJ2-7, the complete variable domain reads GAGVSQSPSNKVTEKGKDVELRCDPISGHTALYWYRQSLGQGLEFLIYFQGNSAPDKSGLPSDRFSAERTGGSVSTLTIQRTQQEDSAVYLCASSFDGTGGNEQYFGPGTRLTVT.

CDR3: CASSSTGVHEQYF. DNA of the CDR3: TGTGCCAGCAGCTCCACAGGGGTCCACGAGCAGTACTTC. V gene TRBV9 combines with J gene TRBJ2-7; 7 bases agree with TRBD1. V shed 4 bases and J 5 bases; nucleotides not matched to a gene: 6. Germline V gene data show CDR1 as SGDLS and CDR2 as YYNGEE. This CDR3 is built from 13 residues.

The chain is built from TRBV5-6 and TRBJ1-6; D call uncertain. The V and J ends lost 0 bases and 12 bases respectively, with 4 bases between them. This CDR3 has 11 amino acids. In germline, CDR1 is SGHDT, CDR2 YYEEEE. This CDR3 is CASSLDGPLHF. The CDR3 DNA sequence: TGTGCCAGCAGCTTGGATGGACCCCTCCACTTT.

The rearrangement joins TRBV6-1 to TRBJ1-5; D perhaps matches TRBD1 (5 bases). The CDR3 is 15 amino acids. Germline CDR1 and CDR2: MNHNS and SASEGT. V was cut by 6 bases and J by 1 base, with 13 bases left in between. CDR3 coding DNA: TGTGCCAGCAGAAGTGGGGGACCGAGCAATCAGCCCCAGCATTTT. Translated, it gives CASRSGGPSNQPQHF.

Regarding this clone: An end of the junction does not agree with germline; a read error may underlie this. V usage is TRBV7-7 and J usage is TRBJ1-3, with TRBD1 matching 8 bases. Germline CDR1 reads SSHAT; CDR2 reads FNYEAQ (reference sequence). The CDR3 contains 16 residues. CDR3 sequence reads: CASSLPRTGRGNTIYF. The CDR3, as DNA: TGTGCTAGCAGCTTACCCCGGACAGGGAGAGGAAACACCATATATTTT.

The chain links TRBV7-9 to TRBJ1-2; possible D gene TRBD1, 6 bases. CDR3 length equals 13 residues. The V and J ends lost 4 bases and 8 bases respectively, with 14 bases between them. The germline gives CDR1 SEHNR, CDR2 FQNEAQ (reference sequence). The CDR3 loop is CASSSTGSSGYTF. The CDR3, as DNA: TGTGCCAGCAGCTCCACAGGGTCGAGCGGCTACACCTTC.

This sequence joins TRBV7-2 and TRBJ1-2, with D maybe TRBD1 (5 bases). The CDR3 extends over 15 amino acids. Trimming pared 1 base from V and 4 bases from J, leaving 13 bases between. The V gene's germline CDR1 is SGHTA and CDR2 FQGNSA. CDR3 nucleotide sequence: TGTGCCAGCAGCTTAGGGGTGGGGCAGGCCTATGGCTACACCTTC. Its protein product is CASSLGVGQAYGYTF.

The chain combines TRBV6-1 with TRBJ2-7; no definite D call. The CDR3 contains 13 residues. The germline V gene has CDR1 MNHNS and CDR2 SASEGT. The V and J ends lost 6 bases and 3 bases respectively, with 12 bases between them. This chain's CDR3 is CASRYGLVYEQYF. The DNA of the CDR3 is TGTGCCAGCAGATACGGGCTTGTCTACGAGCAGTACTTC.

V and J are TRBV20-1 and TRBJ2-1; no clear D gene. Germline V gene data show CDR1 as DFQATT and CDR2 as SNEGSKA (reference sequence). V was trimmed by 8 bases and J by 6 bases, leaving 11 bases between them. CDR3 length: 11 amino acids. The CDR3 DNA is TGCAGTCCCACCGAAGGCAATGAGCAGTTCTTC. Translating it yields CSPTEGNEQFF.

This clone was counted between two and nine times. The chain uses TRBV18 and TRBJ1-4; 9 nucleotides match TRBD1. CDR1 is KGHSH and CDR2 is LQKENI in the germline V gene. This CDR3 contains 13 residues. J gave up 7 bases and V 8 bases, and 5 bases lay outside the gene matches. The CDR3 DNA reads as TGTGCCAGCACCCGGACAGGGGTTGAAAAACTGTTTTTT. It is translated as CASTRTGVEKLFF.

CDR3 sequence: CASSLAQGVGNTIYF. CDR3 in DNA: TGTGCCAGCAGCTTAGCGCAGGGAGTTGGAAACACCATATATTTT. The rearrangement uses TRBV7-6 and TRBJ1-3; D is possibly TRBD1 (5 bases). Germline V gene data show CDR1 as SGHVS and CDR2 as FNYEAQ. The CDR3 consists of 15 residues. V lost 0 bases and J 3 bases, leaving 9 bases between the germline ends.

This rearrangement joins TRBV29-1 to TRBJ1-1; no firm D call. V lost 4 bases and J 0 bases, leaving 12 bases between the germline ends. This CDR3 comprises 14 residues. The germline CDR1 and CDR2 sequences are SQVTM and ANQGSEA. The CDR3 here is CSVVVNELNTEAFF. As DNA, the CDR3 is TGCAGCGTTGTGGTGAACGAGTTGAACACTGAAGCTTTCTTT.

The CDR3 loop is CASSARQGGAKNIQYF. The CDR3 DNA sequence: TGTGCCAGCAGTGCTCGACAGGGGGGGGCCAAAAACATTCAGTACTTC. The rearrangement links TRBV25-1 to TRBJ2-4; 9 bases agree with TRBD1. This CDR3 comprises 16 residues. The germline V gene encodes CDR1 MGHDK and CDR2 SYGVNS. The V segment lost 4 bases and the J segment 1 base; nucleotides outside the gene matches: 5.

The chain couples TRBV6-1 to TRBJ1-5; TRBD1 is a possible D gene (6 bases). The germline V gene encodes CDR1 MNHNS and CDR2 SASEGT. The V end lost 4 bases, the J end lost 1 base, and 14 bases lay between the germline ends. CDR3 length equals 16 residues. The CDR3 protein is CASSAGGGMSNQPQHF. The CDR3, as DNA: TGTGCCAGCAGTGCTGGAGGGGGAATGAGCAATCAGCCCCAGCATTTT.

This chain uses TRBV13 with TRBJ2-5; 8 bases match TRBD1. The J call may not be correct, given that the DNA end is closer to TRBJ2-7. The CDR3 consists of 14 residues. Germline V CDR1 and CDR2: PRHDT, FYEKMQ (reference sequence). This CDR3 is CASSLGRTGHEQYF. Here the CDR3 DNA reads TGTGCCAGCAGCTTAGGCCGGACAGGGCACGAGCAGTACTTC.

This rearrangement joins TRBV23-1 to TRBJ2-2, with 11 bases identical to TRBD2. TRBV23-1 is an ORF, and what it does is uncertain. This CDR3 has 19 amino acids. V lost 1 base, J lost 1 base, and 8 bases stayed unmatched. The CDR3 sequence: CASSQLVAGGPLNTGELFF. CDR3 DNA: TGCGCCAGCAGTCAATTGGTAGCGGGAGGGCCCCTGAACACCGGGGAGCTGTTTTTT.